These T cell receptor beta chains were read from a single sample in a study of cytomegalovirus exposure and HLA in healthy donors. Sequenced by immunoSEQ multiplex PCR; TCRdb stores in-frame clones only, minus some. The data contain hundreds of thousands of clones, around 87% of them singletons. Sequenced: PBMCs. These receptors originate from a woman between 18 and 29 years old in good health and CMV-seropositive. The CDR3 runs from the conserved cysteine through the conserved F or W. A D gene is named only where the DNA matches it firmly. Only some rows state a clone size, as once, few, many or a class for expanded clones.

>.|TRBJ2-1|TRBV5-1|TRBD2
TGCGCCAGCAGCCAGTTCCGGACTAGCGGACACAATGAGCAGTTCTTC
CASSQFRTSGHNEQFF
>.|TRBJ1-2|TRBV6-1|.
TGTGCCAGCAGTGTGGGGACAAATCTCCAATTCTATGGCTACACCTTC
CASSVGTNLQFYGYTF
>.|TRBJ1-5|TRBV15|.
TGTGCCACCAGCCTCCTGAATCAGCCCCAGCATTTT
CATSLLNQPQHF
>once|TRBJ2-7|TRBV27|TRBD1
TGTGCCAGCAGTATCCAGCCCGGGACAGGCCTCTCCTACGAGCAGTACTTC
CASSIQPGTGLSYEQYF
>.|TRBJ1-5|TRBV27|.
TGTGCCAGCACTTCGTCCGACCGGGACACCATCAATCAGCCCCAGCATTTT
CASTSSDRDTINQPQHF
>.|TRBJ1-2|TRBV19|TRBD1
TGTGCCAGTAGTCCGAGGACAGGGGGCAACTATGGCTACACCTTC
CASSPRTGGNYGYTF
>.|TRBJ2-5|TRBV5-1|TRBD1
TGCGCCAGCAGTACAGGGGACCAAGAGACCCAGTACTTC
CASSTGDQETQYF
>.|TRBJ2-1|TRBV5-1|.
TGCGCCAGCAGCGCCAACGGCTACAATGAGCAGTTCTTC
CASSANGYNEQFF
>.|TRBJ1-5|TRBV7-9|.
TGTGCCAGCCAAGCGGGTATTAAGCCCCAGCATTTT
CASQAGIKPQHF
>.|TRBJ2-1|TRBV27|.
TGTGCCAGCAGTTTGAGTCGGGGGTCCGAAAATGAGCAGTTCTTC
CASSLSRGSENEQFF
>.|TRBJ1-5|TRBV5-5|.
TGTGCCAGCAGCCCATTCTCCCAGGTTGAGAGCAATCAGCCCCAGCATTTT
CASSPFSQVESNQPQHF
>.|TRBJ1-1|TRBV2|.
TGTGCCAGCAGTGAATGGTGGGGGGGGAACACTGAAGCTTTCTTT
CASSEWWGGNTEAFF
>.|TRBJ1-3|TRBV9|TRBD1
TGTGCCAGCAGCGTAGGAGGGACAGCCTCTGGAAACACCATATATTTT
CASSVGGTASGNTIYF
>.|TRBJ2-7|TRBV5-1|.
TGCGCCAGCAGCCCCCTCGCCCCCTCCCAGACAGCGTCCTACGAGCAGTACTTC
CASSPLAPSQTASYEQYF
>.|TRBJ1-4|TRBV5-1|.
TGCGCCAGCAGCTTTACAGGTACCCGCGAAAAACTGTTTTTT
CASSFTGTREKLFF
>few|TRBJ1-2|TRBV30|TRBD1
TGTGCCTTAGGACAGGACAGCTATGGCTACACCTTC
CALGQDSYGYTF
>.|TRBJ2-1|TRBV29-1|TRBD1
TGCAGCGTTGACAAGATAATACAGGGGGCAAGGTACAATGAGCAGTTCTTC
CSVDKIIQGARYNEQFF
>.|TRBJ2-7|TRBV10-3|.
TGTGCCATCAGTGACCCCCACGGGGGAATACTCTCCTACGAGCAGTACTTC
CAISDPHGGILSYEQYF
>.|TRBJ2-7|TRBV19|TRBD1
TGTGCCAGTACACCCCGACAGGGATACGAGCAGTACTTC
CASTPRQGYEQYF
>.|TRBJ2-2|TRBV29-1|TRBD2
TGCAGCGTTCTTCATGGACTAGCCGGGGAGCTGTTTTTT
CSVLHGLAGELFF
>.|TRBJ1-2|TRBV7-9|TRBD1
TGTGCCAGCAGCCAGGGGGGACCCAACTATGGCTACACCTTC
CASSQGGPNYGYTF
>.|TRBJ2-7|TRBV4-1|TRBD2
TGCGCCAGCAGCCATGAGAGACTAGCGGGAGGGGGGGGCAGGTCCTACGAGCAGTACTTC
CASSHERLAGGGGRSYEQYF
>.|TRBJ2-5|TRBV29-1|TRBD2
TGCAGCGGCCTTACTAGCGGGAGAGAGACCCAGTACTTC
CSGLTSGRETQYF
>.|TRBJ1-1|TRBV21-1|.
TGTGCCAGCAGCAAACAGGGAATGAACACTGAAGCTTTCTTT
CASSKQGMNTEAFF
>.|TRBJ2-6|TRBV27|.
TGTGCCAGCAGTTTTGAGGGGGGGCCTGGGGCCAACGTCCTGACTTTC
CASSFEGGPGANVLTF
>once|TRBJ2-7|TRBV7-2|.
TGTGCCAGCAGCTCACAGAAGCACCCCTACTTC
CASSSQKHPYF
>once|TRBJ2-1|TRBV4-1|TRBD2
TGCGCCAGCGGGGCTAGCGGGAGTGGATACAATGAGCAGTTCTTC
CASGASGSGYNEQFF
>few|TRBJ2-1|TRBV4-1|.
TGCGCCAGCAGCCATGAGGGGGACCGGGCTAATGAGCAGTTCTTC
CASSHEGDRANEQFF
>.|TRBJ1-4|TRBV4-1|.
TGCGCCAGCAGCCAAGAGGGCAGGGCCGCTGAAAAACTGTTTTTT
CASSQEGRAAEKLFF
>.|TRBJ2-1|TRBV5-6|TRBD2
TGTGCCAGCAGCGCCCTCCCGACGGGAGGCTACAATGAGCAGTTCTTC
CASSALPTGGYNEQFF
>.|TRBJ2-2|TRBV19|.
TGTGCCAGTAGTATCCCCACTATAGGGGAGCTGTTTTTT
CASSIPTIGELFF
>few|TRBJ1-2|TRBV28|.
TGTGCCAGCAGTGAACGGTATGGCTACACCTTC
CASSERYGYTF
>.|TRBJ1-5|TRBV14|.
TGTGCCAGCAGCCATCTAAACAATCAGCCCCAGCATTTT
CASSHLNNQPQHF
>.|TRBJ1-2|TRBV28|.
TGTGCCAGCAGTCACAACCGGGACAATGGCTACACCTTC
CASSHNRDNGYTF
>.|TRBJ1-1|TRBV7-8|.
TGTGCCAGCACCTACGTACGGGGTCCTGGAGCTGAAGCTTTCTTT
CASTYVRGPGAEAFF
>.|TRBJ1-1|TRBV5-1|.
TGCGCCAGCAGCGGGCAGGACAACTTGAACACTGAAGCTTTCTTT
CASSGQDNLNTEAFF
>.|TRBJ1-5|TRBV5-1|.
TGCGCCAGCAGCGGAACAGGGTTACAAAGACATCAGCCCCAGCATTTT
CASSGTGLQRHQPQHF
>.|TRBJ1-4|TRBV6-6|.
TGTGCCAGCAGTTTAACTCAGGGTGTCGAAAAACTGTTTTTT
CASSLTQGVEKLFF
>.|TRBJ2-5|TRBV6-1|TRBD2
TGTGCCAGCAGTGCGACCTCCAGGGCTAGCGGGAGGGTGGAGACCCAGTACTTC
CASSATSRASGRVETQYF
>.|TRBJ2-1|TRBV9|TRBD2
TGTGCCAGCAGCGTAGACACTTCTAAGCGGGAGGGCCTCTATGAGCAGTTCTTC
CASSVDTSKREGLYEQFF
>.|TRBJ2-7|TRBV7-9|TRBD2
TGTGCCAGCAGCCCACGAGCTAGCGGTTCCTACGAGCAGTACTTC
CASSPRASGSYEQYF
>.|TRBJ2-1|TRBV27|TRBD2
TGTGCCAGCAGTTTGGGGGGGGCCTACAATGAGCAGTTCTTC
CASSLGGAYNEQFF
>.|TRBJ1-1|TRBV19|.
TGTGCCAGTAAAGCGGGTCTTTTGAACACTGAAGCTTTCTTT
CASKAGLLNTEAFF